The clone carrying this TCR beta chain was recorded at least ten times. What it recognizes is unknown. Preparing the TCRbeta library involved the use of unique molecular identifiers. TCRdb passed the PCR reads through MiXCR, listing each CDR3 protein once. This sample has almost 500,000 distinct CDR3 sequences; roughly a tenth occur once, and the top ten carry roughly 2.1%. Per the germline V gene, CDR1 is SEHNR and CDR2 is FQNEAQ (reference sequence). The CDR3 extends over 13 amino acids. Trimming left V 4 bases short and J 6 bases short, with 13 bases between. These data belong to a study of T-cell reconstitution after alpha-beta-depleted transplantation in children. Study-wide points: Hyperexpanded clones declined; after one year, newly produced T cells mostly supplied diversity.

Sequences were derived from PBMCs, sampled before TCRalphabeta/CD19-depleted stem cell transplant. V is TRBV7-9 and J is TRBJ2-7; D is perhaps TRBD2 (6 bases). The source is a child aged 2 to 10 with inherited bone marrow failure, due to receive a stem cell transplant. For the CDR3, the DNA is TGTGCCAGCAGCTGGACATCGGAGGGCGAGCAGTACTTC. The encoded protein is CASSWTSEGEQYF.